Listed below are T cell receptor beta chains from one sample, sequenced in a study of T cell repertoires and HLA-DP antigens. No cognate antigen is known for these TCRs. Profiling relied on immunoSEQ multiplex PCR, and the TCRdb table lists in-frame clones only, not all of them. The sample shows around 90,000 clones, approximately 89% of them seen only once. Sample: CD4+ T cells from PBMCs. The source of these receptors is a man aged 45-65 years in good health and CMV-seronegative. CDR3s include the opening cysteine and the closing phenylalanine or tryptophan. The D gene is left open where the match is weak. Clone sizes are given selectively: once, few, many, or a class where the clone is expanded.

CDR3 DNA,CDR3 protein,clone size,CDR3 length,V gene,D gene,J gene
TGTGCCAGCAGCAAGACAGCTAACTATGGCTACACCTTC,CASSKTANYGYTF,.,13,TRBV6-6,.,TRBJ1-2
TGTGCCAGCAGCTCGGGACTAGCGGAACTCACCGGGGAGCTGTTTTTT,CASSSGLAELTGELFF,.,16,TRBV5-4,TRBD2,TRBJ2-2
TGTGCCAGTATTGACCGGGGGTCCCGCAATGAGCAGTTCTTC,CASIDRGSRNEQFF,.,14,TRBV19,.,TRBJ2-1
TGTGCCAGCAGCGCGGACAGGGTCAATGAGCAGTTCTTC,CASSADRVNEQFF,.,13,TRBV7-2,TRBD1,TRBJ2-1
TGTGCCAGCAGCGTAGGCCCGGGAGAAGAGACCCAGTACTTC,CASSVGPGEETQYF,.,14,TRBV9,.,TRBJ2-5
TGTGCCAGCAGTTTCCCAGTCTACGAGCAGTACTTC,CASSFPVYEQYF,.,12,TRBV6-5,.,TRBJ2-7
TGTGCCAGCTCACCGTCAGGAGGGCAAGAGACCCAGTACTTC,CASSPSGGQETQYF,.,14,TRBV18,.,TRBJ2-5
TGCGCCAGCAGTCGCAAATCTCAGTGGGGAAAACTGTTTTTT,CASSRKSQWGKLFF,.,14,TRBV23-1,.,TRBJ1-4
TGTGCCAGCAGCTTCGGACTAGCGGGGGGGTTAAACACCGGGGAGCTGTTTTTT,CASSFGLAGGLNTGELFF,once,18,TRBV7-2,TRBD2,TRBJ2-2
TGCGCCAGCAGCCAAGAGGCAAGAGGTCGGTCCTACGAGCAGTACTTC,CASSQEARGRSYEQYF,.,16,TRBV4-1,.,TRBJ2-7
TGTGCCAGCAGTAACGGGGCCAATAATTCACCCCTCCACTTT,CASSNGANNSPLHF,.,14,TRBV6-5,.,TRBJ1-6
TGCGCCAGCAGCTTGTCGGGACAGGGCTACAATGAGCAGTTCTTC,CASSLSGQGYNEQFF,.,15,TRBV5-1,TRBD1,TRBJ2-1
TGTGCCAGCAGCGGACGGGCAATGAACACTGAAGCTTTCTTT,CASSGRAMNTEAFF,.,14,TRBV2,.,TRBJ1-1
TGCAGCGTTGGTGGGACAGGGTCCTCACCCCTCCACTTT,CSVGGTGSSPLHF,.,13,TRBV29-1,TRBD1,TRBJ1-6
TGTGCCAGCAGTGATGCTTCCCGGACGAGTGGCTACACCTTC,CASSDASRTSGYTF,few,14,TRBV2,.,TRBJ1-2
TGTGCCACCGGGGGGCAGCCTCGAGAAAAACTGTTTTTT,CATGGQPREKLFF,.,13,TRBV28,.,TRBJ1-4
TGTGCCAGCAGCTTTAGTCTTCAGGGGAGCTCCTATAATTCACCCCTCCACTTT,CASSFSLQGSSYNSPLHF,.,18,TRBV11-2,.,TRBJ1-6
TGTGCCAGCAGTGACTCCCCTGGCGAGACCCAGTACTTC,CASSDSPGETQYF,.,13,TRBV6-4,.,TRBJ2-5
TGTGCCAGCAGCGGGAGAGGGATTGCGCTGAACACCGGGGAGCTGTTTTTT,CASSGRGIALNTGELFF,.,17,TRBV9,.,TRBJ2-2
TGTGCCAGCAGCCCCTCCGGGATTAACTCCTACGAGCAGTACTTC,CASSPSGINSYEQYF,.,15,TRBV5-4,.,TRBJ2-7
TGTGCCAGCGGAAATACAGGGAGAGCGAATCAGCCCCAGCATTTT,CASGNTGRANQPQHF,.,15,TRBV27,.,TRBJ1-5
TGTGCCAGCAGCTGGACAGGGAACACTGAAGCTTTCTTT,CASSWTGNTEAFF,.,13,TRBV7-9,TRBD1,TRBJ1-1
TGTGCCAGCATGCGGTGGGGTTATGAAAAACTGTTTTTT,CASMRWGYEKLFF,.,13,TRBV28,.,TRBJ1-4
TGTGCCAGCGGCGCTGAAGCTTTCTTT,CASGAEAFF,.,9,TRBV6-4,.,TRBJ1-1
TGTGCCAGCAGTTCAGGGACAGGGGTCCCCTACGAGCAGTACTTC,CASSSGTGVPYEQYF,.,15,TRBV28,TRBD1,TRBJ2-7
TGCGCCAGCAGCCAAGATAGGGCAGAAAATCAGCCCCAGCATTTT,CASSQDRAENQPQHF,.,15,TRBV4-3,.,TRBJ1-5
TGTGCCAGTAGTATTACCACAGCTACGGAGACCCAGTACTTC,CASSITTATETQYF,.,14,TRBV19,.,TRBJ2-5
TGCGCCAGCACGAGCCAAACACAGGGGGCCGGAAACACCATATATTTT,CASTSQTQGAGNTIYF,once,16,TRBV5-1,TRBD1,TRBJ1-3
TGTGCCAGCAGTTTGGTTAGCCACTCCTACGAGCAGTACTTC,CASSLVSHSYEQYF,.,14,TRBV28,.,TRBJ2-7
TGCGCCAGCAGTTCAAACCCGAACCCGGGACAGAACACAGATACGCAGTATTTT,CASSSNPNPGQNTDTQYF,.,18,TRBV5-1,TRBD1,TRBJ2-3
TGTGCCAGCAGTTCCGGACTAGCGGGAGGGGATGAGCAGTTCTTC,CASSSGLAGGDEQFF,.,15,TRBV6-5,TRBD2,TRBJ2-1
TGTGCCAGCAGCTTAGTCACTCAAGAGACCCAGTACTTC,CASSLVTQETQYF,.,13,TRBV7-2,.,TRBJ2-5
TGTGCCAGCAAACCCGAACGACAGACTAGCACAGATACGCAGTATTTT,CASKPERQTSTDTQYF,.,16,TRBV27,.,TRBJ2-3
TGTGCCAGCAGCCCAGGGACTAGCGGGGGGGTTGTCGCAGATACGCAGTATTTT,CASSPGTSGGVVADTQYF,.,18,TRBV5-8,TRBD2,TRBJ2-3
TGTGCCAGCAGCTTGTGGGACAGGGGTTCCGGAAACACCATATATTTT,CASSLWDRGSGNTIYF,.,16,TRBV5-4,TRBD1,TRBJ1-3
TGTGCCAGCAGCGGACAGTCCACCGGGGAGCTGTTTTTT,CASSGQSTGELFF,.,13,TRBV6-5,.,TRBJ2-2
TGTGCCAGCAGTTACTCCGGGGGTCATTCACCCCTCCACTTT,CASSYSGGHSPLHF,.,14,TRBV6-5,.,TRBJ1-6
TGTGCCAGCAGCTTACAGTCAGCCGGGACTCCACTAGAGACCCAGTACTTC,CASSLQSAGTPLETQYF,.,17,TRBV7-8,.,TRBJ2-5
TGCGCCAGCAGCTATCTCCAGGTGGACATGAACACTGAAGCTTTCTTT,CASSYLQVDMNTEAFF,.,16,TRBV5-1,.,TRBJ1-1
TGTGCCAGCAGTTCAGGCAGCACAGATACGCAGTATTTT,CASSSGSTDTQYF,.,13,TRBV28,.,TRBJ2-3
TGTGCCAGCAGCACCCCCCCGGGACAGATGGGGGAGACCCAGTACTTC,CASSTPPGQMGETQYF,.,16,TRBV7-9,TRBD1,TRBJ2-5
TGCGCCCCTGGTGGCGGGAGTGGCATTCAGCCCCAGCATTTT,CAPGGGSGIQPQHF,.,14,TRBV10-1,.,TRBJ1-5
TGTGCCAGCAGCTTGTTAGCGGGGGGCACAGATACGCAGTATTTT,CASSLLAGGTDTQYF,.,15,TRBV5-8,TRBD2,TRBJ2-3
TGTGCCAGCAGCCCTAGCGTAGCCTCGAGGGGCTACACCTTC,CASSPSVASRGYTF,.,14,TRBV7-6,.,TRBJ1-2
TGTGCCAGCAGTTATAGTGGGCAGGGAGAGACCCAGTACTTC,CASSYSGQGETQYF,.,14,TRBV11-2,.,TRBJ2-5
TGTGCCTGGACTAGCGGGGGGGCTCCTGAGCAGTTCTTC,CAWTSGGAPEQFF,once,13,TRBV30,TRBD2,TRBJ2-1
TGTGCCAGCACCTCGGACGGAAACTATGGCTACACCTTC,CASTSDGNYGYTF,.,13,TRBV6-5,.,TRBJ1-2
TGTGCCAGCAGGGGGGGACTAGGGGAGACCCAGTACTTC,CASRGGLGETQYF,.,13,TRBV6-1,TRBD2,TRBJ2-5
TGCAGCGTTGAGTCTTTAGCGGGAGGAGGGGCTGAGCAGTTCTTC,CSVESLAGGGAEQFF,.,15,TRBV29-1,TRBD2,TRBJ2-1
TGTGCCAGCAGTTTGAGCGGGAGGGCCTCCGAGCAGTACTTC,CASSLSGRASEQYF,.,14,TRBV28,TRBD2,TRBJ2-7
TGTGCCAGCAGCGTAGGGGGACGGAGCACAGATACGCAGTATTTT,CASSVGGRSTDTQYF,.,15,TRBV9,.,TRBJ2-3
TGTGCCAGCAAGGGAATTACAGATACGCAGTATTTT,CASKGITDTQYF,.,12,TRBV5-4,.,TRBJ2-3
TGCGCCAGCAGCTTGGGGGATTTAAACTACGAGCAGTACTTC,CASSLGDLNYEQYF,.,14,TRBV5-1,.,TRBJ2-7
TGTGCCAGCAGTTCTATACTAGCGTGGGAGCAGTTCTTC,CASSSILAWEQFF,once,13,TRBV27,TRBD2,TRBJ2-1
TGTGCCAGCAGACCGGACAGGGTCGGTGAAAAACTGTTTTTT,CASRPDRVGEKLFF,.,14,TRBV6-5,TRBD1,TRBJ1-4
TGTGCCAGTAGCCGGACAGACCGTTTTTACAATGAGCAGTTCTTC,CASSRTDRFYNEQFF,.,15,TRBV19,.,TRBJ2-1
TGTGCCAGCAGTGAAACAGGGACAGGGCGGGACACTGAAGCTTTCTTT,CASSETGTGRDTEAFF,.,16,TRBV25-1,TRBD1,TRBJ1-1
TGTGCCAGCAGCCCATCCTTCGGCCACACCGGGACAGGAGCCTACGAGCAGTACTTC,CASSPSFGHTGTGAYEQYF,.,19,TRBV7-8,TRBD1,TRBJ2-7
TGTGCCAGCAGCCAAGGGGGGATGGGACATCCCATATACTTT,CASSQGGMGHPIYF,.,14,TRBV14,.,TRBJ1-5